This T cell receptor (beta chain) is from a study of cytomegalovirus exposure and HLA in healthy donors. The PCR used 60 Vbeta and 13 Jbeta primers. Using immunoSEQ multiplex PCR, the repertoire was profiled, and TCRdb retains in-frame clones only, with some absent. The sample holds about 190,000 clones, 60% to 80% seen once. As for this clone: Its target is not known.

Study-level findings and limits: Sequencing probably produced one cluster of sequence variants that were highly shared. In vitro data verified three CMV-associated chains as specific for CMV antigens.

CDR3 size: 18 residues. The J segment lost 4 bases and the V segment lost 3 bases, leaving 14 bases of the junction unmatched. Germline loops: CDR1 LNHDA, CDR2 SQIVND (reference sequence). The sample taken for sequencing was PBMCs. V and J are TRBV19 and TRBJ2-2; TRBD1 aligns across 7 bases. This TCR came from a woman under 40 in good health and CMV-seropositive. The CDR3, as DNA: TGTGCCAGTAGTATGCCCCTCAGAGGGGGCGCCGCCACCGGGGAGCTGTTTTTT. Translating gives CASSMPLRGGAATGELFF.